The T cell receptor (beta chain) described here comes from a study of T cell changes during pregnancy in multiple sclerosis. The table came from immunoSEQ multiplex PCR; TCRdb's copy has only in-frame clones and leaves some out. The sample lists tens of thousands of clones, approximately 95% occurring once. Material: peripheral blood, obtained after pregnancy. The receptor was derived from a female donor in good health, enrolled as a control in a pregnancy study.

In nucleotides, the CDR3 is TGTGCCAGCTCACCGGACACCCAGGGGGAGCAGTACTTC. Translated: CASSPDTQGEQYF. The chain employs TRBV18 and TRBJ2-7, with a weak D call TRBD1 (6 bases). CDR1 and CDR2 (germline): KGHSH, LQKENI. The CDR3 has 13 amino acids. The germline V and J ends were trimmed by 3 bases and 7 bases, with 13 bases remaining between them.